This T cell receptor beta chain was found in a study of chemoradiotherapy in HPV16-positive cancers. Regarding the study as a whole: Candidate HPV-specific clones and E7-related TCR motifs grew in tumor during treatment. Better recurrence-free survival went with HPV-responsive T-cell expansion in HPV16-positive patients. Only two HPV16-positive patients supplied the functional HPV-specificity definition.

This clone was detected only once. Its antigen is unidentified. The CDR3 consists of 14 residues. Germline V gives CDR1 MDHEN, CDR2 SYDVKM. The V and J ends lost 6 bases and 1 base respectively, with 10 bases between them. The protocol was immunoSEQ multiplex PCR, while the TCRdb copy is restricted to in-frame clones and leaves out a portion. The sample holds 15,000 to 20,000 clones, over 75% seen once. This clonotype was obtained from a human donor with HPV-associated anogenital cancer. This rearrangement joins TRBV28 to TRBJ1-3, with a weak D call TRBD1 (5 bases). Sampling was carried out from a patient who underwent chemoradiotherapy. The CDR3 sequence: CASSPGTSGNTIYF. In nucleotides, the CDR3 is TGTGCCAGCAGCCCAGGGACGTCTGGAAACACCATATATTTT.